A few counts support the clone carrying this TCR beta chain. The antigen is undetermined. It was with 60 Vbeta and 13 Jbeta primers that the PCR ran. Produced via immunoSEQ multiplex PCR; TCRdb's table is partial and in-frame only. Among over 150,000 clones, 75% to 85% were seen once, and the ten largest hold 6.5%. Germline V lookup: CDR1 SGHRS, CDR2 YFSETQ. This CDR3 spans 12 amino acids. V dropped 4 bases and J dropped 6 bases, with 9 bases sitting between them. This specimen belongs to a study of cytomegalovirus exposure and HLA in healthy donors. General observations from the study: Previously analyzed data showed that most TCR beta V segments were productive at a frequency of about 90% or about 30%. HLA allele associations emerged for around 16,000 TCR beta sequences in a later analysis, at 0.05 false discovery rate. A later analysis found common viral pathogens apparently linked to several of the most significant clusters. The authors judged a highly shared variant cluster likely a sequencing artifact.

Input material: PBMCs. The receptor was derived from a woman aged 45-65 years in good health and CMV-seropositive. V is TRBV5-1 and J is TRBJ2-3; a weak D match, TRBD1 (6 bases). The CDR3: CASSGGSDTQYF. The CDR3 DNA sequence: TGCGCCAGCAGCGGGGGCTCGGATACGCAGTATTTT.